Presented here are 30 T cell receptor beta chains from one specimen sequenced in a study of cytomegalovirus exposure and HLA in healthy donors. Assay: immunoSEQ multiplex PCR; the TCRdb copy retains only in-frame clones and omits some. The sample lists 100,000 or so clones; around 88% were seen once. Material for sequencing was PBMCs. These receptors all stem from a young woman in good health and CMV-seronegative.

The chain carries TRBV13 and TRBJ2-7, with 8 bases identical to TRBD1. CDR3 length: 15 residues. J lost 6 bases, V lost 6 bases, and 13 bases had no gene match. Germline lookup yields CDR1 PRHDT and CDR2 FYEKMQ (reference sequence). The CDR3 spells CASSSARDRIFEQYF. The CDR3 region has the DNA TGTGCCAGCAGTTCTGCACGGGACAGGATCTTCGAGCAGTACTTC.

The chain is built from TRBV9 and TRBJ1-1, with 8 bases that match TRBD1. Trimming took 9 bases from V and 1 from J; bases not matched to a gene: 5. CDR1 and CDR2 from the germline V gene are SGDLS and YYNGEE. The CDR3 is made up of 13 amino acids. CDR3: CATGQGSNTEAFF. The DNA for the CDR3 is TGTGCCACCGGACAGGGATCGAACACTGAAGCTTTCTTT.

The chain combines TRBV19 with TRBJ1-5; D is unresolved. Trimming left V 3 bases short and J 4 bases short, with 10 bases between. The CDR3 runs to 14 residues. Germline V lookup: CDR1 LNHDA, CDR2 SQIVND (reference sequence). In DNA, the CDR3 is TGTGCCAGTAGTATGCCTGGGCTGAATCAGCCCCAGCATTTT. It is translated as CASSMPGLNQPQHF.

This chain connects TRBV19 to TRBJ2-7, with 7 bases aligning to TRBD1. CDR3 length: 14 amino acids. Germline V gene lookup returns CDR1 LNHDA and CDR2 SQIVND (reference sequence). The trim removed 2 bases at V and 3 bases at J, leaving 4 bases unmatched. In nucleotides, the CDR3 is TGTGCCAGTAGTATAAAGACAGGGCTCTACGAGCAGTACTTC. Translated, it gives CASSIKTGLYEQYF.

The chain is built from TRBV4-3 and TRBJ2-7; 8 bases line up with TRBD1. J gave up 3 bases and V 0 bases, and 4 bases lay outside the gene matches. The germline V gene encodes CDR1 LGHNA and CDR2 YSLEER. CDR3 size: 15 residues. Here the CDR3 reads CASSQEGQADYEQYF. DNA for the CDR3: TGCGCCAGCAGCCAAGAGGGACAGGCGGACTACGAGCAGTACTTC.

This clone was detected a few times. The genes are TRBV4-2 and TRBJ1-2; D remains ambiguous. The CDR3 has 15 residues. V lost 3 bases, J lost 5 bases, and 16 bases lay in between. CDR1 is LGHNA and CDR2 is YNFKEQ in the germline V gene. The CDR3 DNA sequence: TGTGCCAGCAGCCAGAGCGAGGGCTCGGGTTATGGCTACACCTTC. Translation: CASSQSEGSGYGYTF.

This chain uses TRBV4-2 with TRBJ2-2, with 9 bases lining up with TRBD2. This CDR3 region has 16 residues. V trimming: 0 bases; J trimming: 6 bases; junction bases outside the gene matches: 5. Germline V CDR1 and CDR2: LGHNA, YNFKEQ. This CDR3 reads CASSQEGAGGPGELFF. CDR3 DNA sequence: TGTGCCAGCAGCCAAGAAGGAGCGGGGGGTCCCGGGGAGCTGTTTTTT.

This chain joins TRBV9 and TRBJ1-3, with D possibly being TRBD1 (6 bases). The V gene lost 3 bases and the J gene lost 1 base, with 17 bases spanning the gap. Per the germline V gene, CDR1 is SGDLS and CDR2 is YYNGEE. The CDR3 extends over 17 amino acids. In nucleotides, the CDR3 is TGTGCCAGCAGCGCTAGTTCCGGGACAACATCTGGAAACACCATATATTTT. Translated, it gives CASSASSGTTSGNTIYF. Full variable domain (outside the CDR3, taken from reference TRBV9 and TRBJ1-3): DSGVTQTPKHLITATGQRVTLRCSPRSGDLSVYWYQQSLDQGLQFLIQYYNGEERAKGNILERFSAQQFPDLHSELNLSSLELGDSALYFCASSASSGTTSGNTIYFGEGSWLTVV.

This chain uses TRBV7-6 with TRBJ1-6; 11 bases match TRBD1. After removal of 1 base from V and 9 bases from J, the junction contained 8 bases not matched to a gene. The CDR3 contains 17 residues. CDR1 is SGHVS, CDR2 FNYEAQ, per germline. The DNA for the CDR3 is TGTGCCAGCAGCTTAGTAGGAACCGGGACAGGGGGTTCACCCCTCCACTTT. It codes for CASSLVGTGTGGSPLHF.

This chain connects TRBV7-8 to TRBJ2-7; no clear D. V lost 5 bases to trimming and J lost 5 bases, with 16 bases between them. The CDR3 is 14 residues long. Germline V CDR1 and CDR2: SGHVS, FQNEAQ. CDR3 loop: CASSPQLDSHEQYF. The CDR3 DNA reads TGTGCCAGCAGCCCACAACTCGACTCGCACGAGCAGTACTTC.

The chain has TRBV18 and TRBJ1-2; 7 nucleotides agree with TRBD1. Trimming took 7 bases from V and 0 from J; bases not matched to a gene: 2. The CDR3 spans 13 residues. Germline V gene data show CDR1 as KGHSH and CDR2 as LQKENI. In nucleotides, the CDR3 is TGTGCCAGCTTGCAGGGGGCTAACTATGGCTACACCTTC. Translation gives CASLQGANYGYTF.

The chain has TRBV2 and TRBJ2-7; the match to TRBD2 covers 7 bases. Germline V gives CDR1 SNHLY, CDR2 FYNNEI. V trimming: 8 bases; J trimming: 0 bases; junction bases outside the gene matches: 13. This CDR3 is built from 16 residues. Here the CDR3 reads CASLPSRGGSSYEQYF. The CDR3 DNA is TGTGCCAGCCTCCCCTCAAGGGGCGGGAGCTCCTACGAGCAGTACTTC.

The gene calls are TRBV7-6 and TRBJ1-4; TRBD1 agrees at 11 bases. The CDR3 loop spans 16 amino acids. The V gene's germline CDR1 is SGHVS and CDR2 FNYEAQ. V lost 5 bases, J lost 7 bases, and 9 bases stayed unmatched. CDR3 bases: TGTGCCAGCAGCAGGGGACAGGGGGGACTAGGTGAAAAACTGTTTTTT. This encodes CASSRGQGGLGEKLFF.

The chain couples TRBV25-1 to TRBJ1-5, with D unresolved. Germline CDR1 is MGHDK and CDR2 is SYGVNS. Trimming left V 7 bases short and J 4 bases short, with 14 bases between. CDR3 length equals 14 residues. The CDR3 sequence: CASKGLRDNQPQHF. The CDR3 nucleotides read TGTGCCAGCAAAGGTTTACGGGATAATCAGCCCCAGCATTTT.

This clone was seen a single time. This chain uses TRBV7-4 with TRBJ2-7; a possible D gene is TRBD1 (5 bases). This CDR3 has 17 amino acids. CDR1 and CDR2 (germline): SGHVT, SQSDAQ. V lost 3 bases, J lost 0 bases, and 18 bases lay in between. CDR3 in DNA: TGTGCCAGCAGCTTTACCGCGCAGGTAAGGGGCTCCTACGAGCAGTACTTC. It is translated as CASSFTAQVRGSYEQYF. Together with reference TRBV7-4 and TRBJ2-7, the CDR3 gives the full variable domain: GAGVSQSPRYKVAKRGRDVALRCDSISGHVTLYWYRQTLGQGSEVLTYSQSDAQRDKSGRPSGRFSAERPERSVSTLKIQRTEQGDSAVYLCASSFTAQVRGSYEQYFGPGTRLTVT.

The chain combines TRBV28 with TRBJ1-2, with D possibly being TRBD1 (6 bases). This CDR3 has 12 amino acids. From germline, CDR1 is MDHEN and CDR2 SYDVKM. The germline V and J ends were trimmed by 5 bases and 6 bases, with 10 bases remaining between them. The CDR3, as DNA: TGTGCCAGCAGTCCAGGGGTAAATGGCTACACCTTC. It encodes CASSPGVNGYTF.

The chain recombines TRBV7-9 with TRBJ2-7, with 9 positions matching TRBD1. The CDR3 runs 17 residues. The germline gives CDR1 SEHNR, CDR2 FQNEAQ (reference sequence). J was trimmed by 5 bases and V by 7 bases; bases with no gene match: 18. Written as DNA, the CDR3 is TGTGCCAGCACCATTTCCACGTCCCGACAGGGGGTGCACGAGCAGTACTTC. Translating gives CASTISTSRQGVHEQYF.

J is TRBJ2-1 and V is TRBV7-3; D possibly corresponds to TRBD2 (6 bases). Germline-derived CDR1 and CDR2 are SGHTA and FQGTGA. The V end lost 5 bases, the J end lost 8 bases, and 19 bases lay between the germline ends. CDR3 length: 15 amino acids. As DNA, the CDR3 is TGTGCCAGCAGCCCGGGACTGTCCTCTAAGGATGAGCAGTTCTTC. Translated, it gives CASSPGLSSKDEQFF.

The chain recombines TRBV19 with TRBJ2-1; D is uncertain. V lost 3 bases and J 2 bases, leaving 14 bases between the germline ends. This CDR3 is 16 amino acids long. Per germline, CDR1 LNHDA and CDR2 SQIVND (reference sequence). CDR3 region: CASSIPVIRAYNEQFF. For the CDR3, the DNA is TGTGCCAGTAGTATTCCAGTCATCCGGGCCTACAATGAGCAGTTCTTC.

V is TRBV28 and J is TRBJ1-1, with D possibly matching TRBD1 (5 bases). CDR1 and CDR2 (germline): MDHEN, SYDVKM. V lost 4 bases, J lost 0 bases, and 9 bases lay in between. The CDR3 consists of 14 residues. The CDR3 nucleotides are TGTGCCAGCAGTTCTGGAGGGGTGAACACTGAAGCTTTCTTT. Translating it yields CASSSGGVNTEAFF.

The rearrangement joins TRBV5-4 to TRBJ2-5; D is uncertain. Trimming stripped 1 base from V and 5 bases from J, with 6 bases between. CDR1 is SGHNT and CDR2 is YYREEE in the germline V gene (reference sequence). There are 12 residues in the CDR3. The CDR3 DNA follows: TGTGCCAGCAGCTTGCGTAATGAGACCCAGTACTTC. Translated, it gives CASSLRNETQYF.

The J gene is TRBJ2-1, the V gene TRBV19; 7 bases align to TRBD1. Per germline, CDR1 LNHDA and CDR2 SQIVND (reference sequence). V lost 5 bases, J lost 7 bases, and 8 bases stayed unmatched. The length of the CDR3 is 14 residues. As DNA, the CDR3 is TGTGCCAGTAGTCCCTACAGGGGCCGAAATGAGCAGTTCTTC. Protein product: CASSPYRGRNEQFF.

The rearrangement joins TRBV5-1 to TRBJ2-1, with 9 bases lining up with TRBD2. V shed 0 bases, J shed 6 bases, and the junction held 7 bases outside the gene matches. The CDR3 runs 16 residues. From germline, CDR1 is SGHRS and CDR2 YFSETQ. CDR3 sequence reads: CASSLVPGLASNEQFF. CDR3 DNA sequence: TGCGCCAGCAGCTTGGTCCCAGGACTAGCGTCCAATGAGCAGTTCTTC. Using reference TRBV5-1 and TRBJ2-1 for the parts outside the CDR3, the full variable domain is KAGVTQTPRYLIKTRGQQVTLSCSPISGHRSVSWYQQTPGQGLQFLFEYFSETQRNKGNFPGRFSGRQFSNSRSEMNVSTLELGDSALYLCASSLVPGLASNEQFFGPGTRLTVL.

The chain couples TRBV5-1 to TRBJ2-5; 11 bases agree with TRBD2. The CDR3 contains 15 residues. With 4 bases clipped from V and 2 bases from J, the junction kept 4 bases outside the gene matches. Germline V gives CDR1 SGHRS, CDR2 YFSETQ. CDR3 region: CASSGTSGIQETQYF. As DNA, the CDR3 is TGCGCCAGCAGCGGGACTAGCGGAATACAAGAGACCCAGTACTTC.

J is TRBJ2-3 and V is TRBV10-3, with 8 positions matching TRBD2. The germline gives CDR1 ENHRY, CDR2 SYGVKD. V dropped 6 bases and J dropped 2; count of bases not matched to a gene: 7. This CDR3 is 15 amino acids long. The CDR3 region is CAIRRGGTNTDTQYF. DNA of the CDR3: TGTGCCATCAGGCGCGGGGGGACTAACACAGATACGCAGTATTTT.

J is TRBJ2-1 and V is TRBV5-1; D is unclear. CDR3 length: 15 residues. In germline, CDR1 is SGHRS, CDR2 YFSETQ. Trimming took 2 bases from V and 0 from J, leaving 9 bases between them. The CDR3 DNA reads as TGCGCCAGCAGCTTAAGCGTTAGCTCCTACAATGAGCAGTTCTTC. Translated: CASSLSVSSYNEQFF.

V and J are TRBV7-2 and TRBJ2-7; 7 bases agree with TRBD1. The CDR3 runs 13 residues. V trimming: 10 bases; J trimming: 8 bases; junction bases outside the gene matches: 14. Germline loops: CDR1 SGHTA, CDR2 FQGNSA. CDR3 amino acids: CATTLTGYSKQYF. CDR3 nucleotide sequence: TGTGCCACCACACTGACAGGGTACTCCAAGCAGTACTTC.

The chain couples TRBV2 to TRBJ1-6; perhaps TRBD1 as D (5 bases). Germline V lookup: CDR1 SNHLY, CDR2 FYNNEI. CDR3 length: 15 amino acids. Trimming took 3 bases from V and 7 from J, leaving 13 bases between them. CDR3 in amino acids: CASSDSGGANSPLHF. The CDR3 DNA follows: TGTGCCAGCAGTGACTCGGGAGGGGCGAATTCACCCCTCCACTTT.

The J gene is TRBJ1-5, the V gene TRBV19; D call uncertain. Between the trimmed V and J ends, which lost 6 bases and 2 bases, there was a span of 14 bases. CDR1 LNHDA and CDR2 SQIVND come from the germline V gene (reference sequence). This CDR3 is 15 amino acids long. The CDR3 bases are TGTGCCAGTAGAGTACGAGGGTTTGGCAATCAGCCCCAGCATTTT. Its translation is CASRVRGFGNQPQHF.

The chain couples TRBV29-1 to TRBJ2-7, with D maybe TRBD1 (7 bases). Germline V gene data show CDR1 as SQVTM and CDR2 as ANQGSEA. Trimming stripped 4 bases from V and 4 bases from J, with 14 bases between. The CDR3 has 13 amino acids. The CDR3 spells CSVVDRAGYEQYF. The CDR3 nucleotides are TGCAGCGTTGTAGACAGGGCGGGGTACGAGCAGTACTTC.